Below, 25 T cell receptor beta chains from the same sample are listed, as sequenced in a study of response to subunit inactivated influenza vaccine. MiXCR, applied by TCRdb to the RT-PCR reads, yields one record per CDR3 protein. The sample shows about 500,000 distinct CDR3 sequences, about 17% of them seen only once. Source: CD4+ T cells sorted from PBMCs, taken 23 to 25 months after vaccination. The origin of the receptors is a man between 50 and 69 years old who received an inactivated influenza vaccine.

The rearrangement joins TRBV18 to TRBJ2-5; TRBD1 aligns across 7 bases. Germline V CDR1 and CDR2: KGHSH, LQKENI. The CDR3 consists of 14 residues. V lost 3 bases to trimming and J lost 0 bases; unmatched junction nucleotides: 1. The DNA for the CDR3 is TGTGCCAGCTCACCGGGACAGAACCAAGAGACCCAGTACTTC. Its protein is CASSPGQNQETQYF.

This clonotype was counted only a few times. CDR3 sequence (DNA): TGTGCCAGCAGGAACCGGGACAGGGACCGGTCCCAGCATTTT. It encodes CASRNRDRDRSQHF. The chain couples TRBV12-3 or TRBV12-4 to TRBJ1-5; 9 positions agree with TRBD1. The junction had 11 bases not matched to a gene; V was cut back by 6 bases and J by 11 bases. The CDR3 runs to 14 residues.

The table lists this clonotype with many counts. The gene calls are TRBV12-3 or TRBV12-4 and TRBJ2-1; perhaps TRBD2 as D (5 bases). CDR3 length: 12 amino acids. Deletions cut 5 bases from V and 7 bases from J, with 9 bases between. Here the CDR3 reads CASSAGLNEQFF. Written as DNA, the CDR3 is TGTGCCAGCAGTGCGGGCCTTAATGAGCAGTTCTTC.

To note about this clonotype: A much larger clone differs by one base, so this may be a read error. V is TRBV20-1 and J is TRBJ2-1; 7 bases align to TRBD2. This CDR3 comprises 12 residues. CDR1 is DFQATT, CDR2 SNEGSKA, per germline (reference sequence). Written as DNA, the CDR3 is TGCAGTGCTAGCGGGAGGCACAAGGAGCAGTTCTTC. This sequence encodes CSASGRHKEQFF.

This clonotype has more than one count but fewer than ten. The chain has TRBV5-6 and TRBJ2-4; 7 bases are a match to TRBD1. The CDR3 totals 16 residues. Trimming removed 0 bases from V and 0 bases from J; junction bases left unmatched: 3. CDR1 and CDR2 from the germline V gene are SGHDT and YYEEEE. CDR3 sequence reads: CASSLDRGLAKNIQYF. For the CDR3, the DNA is TGTGCCAGCAGCTTGGACAGGGGATTAGCCAAAAACATTCAGTACTTC.

The J gene is TRBJ1-2, the V gene TRBV14; no definite D call. This CDR3 has 14 amino acids. With 0 bases removed from V and 8 bases from J, the gap between germline ends came to 13 bases. Germline CDR1 and CDR2: SGHDN and FVKESK. This CDR3 is CASSQDRSVGGYTF. CDR3 DNA: TGTGCCAGCAGCCAAGATCGTTCGGTGGGCGGCTACACCTTC.

This clonotype was detected a few times. J is TRBJ1-4 and V is TRBV4-3; possible D gene TRBD1, 5 bases. Germline CDR1 and CDR2: LGHNA and YSLEER. With 1 base removed from V and 5 bases from J, the gap between germline ends came to 8 bases. This CDR3 is 14 amino acids long. The DNA for the CDR3 is TGCGCCAGCAGCCAAGTCACAGGAAATGAAAAACTGTTTTTT. It codes for CASSQVTGNEKLFF.

This clonotype has just a few counts. The chain links TRBV15 to TRBJ2-1, with 8 positions matching TRBD1. Trimming removed 0 bases from V and 4 bases from J; junction bases left unmatched: 5. Looked up from germline, CDR1 is LNHNV and CDR2 is YYDKDF (reference sequence). CDR3 length: 16 residues. The CDR3 spells CATSRDPGGLYNEQFF. As DNA, the CDR3 is TGTGCCACCAGCAGAGATCCAGGGGGCTTATACAATGAGCAGTTCTTC.

This clonotype turned up a few times. The CDR3 DNA reads as TGTGCCAGCAGTTCCGGACTGACCGGGGAGCTGTTTTTT. It specifies CASSSGLTGELFF. The rearrangement uses TRBV12-3 or TRBV12-4 and TRBJ2-2; D is perhaps TRBD2 (5 bases). V was trimmed by 4 bases and J by 5 bases, leaving 8 bases between them. CDR3 size: 13 residues.

This clonotype is termed medium-sized. The genes are TRBV18 and TRBJ2-7; 7 nucleotides line up with TRBD2. Germline V lookup: CDR1 KGHSH, CDR2 LQKENI. The length of the CDR3 is 13 residues. Trimming removed 8 bases from V and 3 bases from J; junction bases left unmatched: 7. CDR3 sequence (DNA): TGTGCCAGCAGTCCAGCGGGAAGCTACGAGCAGTACTTC. This codes for CASSPAGSYEQYF.

The rearrangement joins TRBV4-3 to TRBJ2-4; D is undetermined. This CDR3 contains 18 residues. Trimming shortened V by 0 bases and J by 2 bases, and 17 bases separated the two germline ends. Germline V gives CDR1 LGHNA, CDR2 YSLEER. CDR3 coding DNA: TGCGCCAGCAGCCAAGAGGTCTCCAAATCCGCGACCAAAAACATTCAGTACTTC. It yields the protein CASSQEVSKSATKNIQYF.

This clonotype showed up just a few times. This chain connects TRBV29-1 to TRBJ2-2, with TRBD1 matching over 7 bases. Germline values: CDR1 SQVTM, CDR2 ANQGSEA. Trimming cost V 6 bases and J 1 base; bases outside gene matches: 2. CDR3 length: 13 amino acids. CDR3 nucleotide sequence: TGCAGCGTCCGGACAGGGAACACCGGGGAGCTGTTTTTT. It translates to CSVRTGNTGELFF.

The V gene is TRBV4-2, the J gene TRBJ1-1, with 8 bases fitting TRBD1. V lost 5 bases, J lost 0 bases, and 11 bases stayed unmatched. CDR1 and CDR2 (germline): LGHNA, YNFKEQ. This CDR3 is built from 17 residues. CDR3 region: CASSERQGPLMNTEAFF. The CDR3 DNA reads TGTGCCAGCAGCGAAAGACAGGGGCCCCTCATGAACACTGAAGCTTTCTTT.

The V gene is TRBV4-2, the J gene TRBJ2-7, with 7 positions matching TRBD1. Per germline, CDR1 LGHNA and CDR2 YNFKEQ. This CDR3 region has 16 residues. Trimming at V came to 2 bases and at J to 3 bases, leaving 10 bases not matched to a gene. The DNA of the CDR3 is TGTGCCAGCAGCCAAAGTGCCCGGGACAGCTTCTACGAGCAGTACTTC. This translates into CASSQSARDSFYEQYF.

This clonotype occurred many times. This chain connects TRBV3-1 to TRBJ1-2, with D perhaps matching TRBD1 (5 bases). Germline V gene data show CDR1 as LGHDT and CDR2 as YNNKEL (reference sequence). Trimming shortened V by 1 base and J by 4 bases, and 13 bases separated the two germline ends. CDR3 length: 15 amino acids. The CDR3 nucleotides are TGTGCCAGCAGCCAAGGGTGGCAGGGAAGCTATGGCTACACCTTC. This gives the protein CASSQGWQGSYGYTF.

This clonotype was seen a few times. This chain joins TRBV20-1 and TRBJ2-3, with D maybe TRBD2 (6 bases). CDR1 is DFQATT, CDR2 SNEGSKA, per germline (reference sequence). V was trimmed by 6 bases and J by 3 bases, leaving 16 bases between them. The CDR3 has 14 amino acids. The CDR3 DNA follows: TGCAGTGCCCGGACCTTACGGGGGACAGATACGCAGTATTTT. Amino acid sequence: CSARTLRGTDTQYF.

In this sample, this clonotype turned up a few times. This chain uses TRBV6-5 with TRBJ2-7; tentative D call: TRBD1 (6 bases). This CDR3 region has 15 residues. Per germline, CDR1 MNHEY and CDR2 SVGAGI. V lost 2 bases and J 3 bases, leaving 14 bases between the germline ends. This CDR3 reads CASSYGLNRDYEQYF. Written as DNA, the CDR3 is TGTGCCAGCAGTTACGGTCTGAACAGGGACTACGAGCAGTACTTC.

Only a few counts were recorded for this clonotype. The V gene is TRBV24-1, the J gene TRBJ2-3, with TRBD1 identical over 7 bases. The CDR3 totals 16 residues. The J segment lost 3 bases and the V segment lost 1 base, leaving 6 bases of the junction unmatched. Germline CDR1 KGHDR, CDR2 SFDVKD. CDR3 region: CATSDFQGDVTDTQYF. The CDR3 DNA follows: TGTGCCACCAGTGATTTCCAGGGGGATGTGACAGATACGCAGTATTTT.

The chain links TRBV10-1 to TRBJ1-1; D not resolved. The germline V gene encodes CDR1 WNHNN and CDR2 SYGVQD (reference sequence). This CDR3 region has 14 residues. V was pared by 7 bases and J by 6 bases, with 18 bases between. CDR3 sequence reads: CASIRGRGRAEAFF. CDR3 nucleotides: TGCGCCAGCATTCGTGGTCGAGGCCGGGCTGAAGCTTTCTTT.

This clonotype came up many times. V gene TRBV20-1 combines with J gene TRBJ2-2; D not certain. This CDR3 comprises 12 residues. V was clipped by 1 base and J by 6 bases, with 6 bases between them. Germline loops: CDR1 DFQATT, CDR2 SNEGSKA (reference sequence). CDR3 coding DNA: TGCAGTGCTAGAGGGTCCGCCGGGGAGCTGTTTTTT. It encodes CSARGSAGELFF.

This clonotype was counted only a few times. CDR3 DNA sequence: TGCGCCAGCAGTTCAGGGGGCTCCTTAGTGAACACTGAAGCTTTCTTT. Translation gives CASSSGGSLVNTEAFF. J is TRBJ1-1 and V is TRBV5-1; 8 bases match TRBD1. From germline, CDR1 is SGHRS and CDR2 YFSETQ. Trimming at V came to 5 bases and at J to 0 bases, leaving 9 bases not matched to a gene. The CDR3 covers 16 residues.

The chain recombines TRBV5-1 with TRBJ2-4; 7 bases are shared with TRBD2. CDR3 length equals 16 residues. V gave up 0 bases and J gave up 3 bases; unmatched junction bases: 6. CDR1 and CDR2 from the germline V gene are SGHRS and YFSETQ. The DNA of the CDR3 is TGCGCCAGCAGCTTGGCTCAGTCTAGCGGCAAAAACATTCAGTACTTC. Protein product: CASSLAQSSGKNIQYF.

J is TRBJ2-1 and V is TRBV19, with 7 bases identical to TRBD2. CDR3 length: 15 residues. The V gene end was trimmed by 4 bases and the J gene end by 4 bases; junction bases not matched to a gene: 7. Germline V gene data show CDR1 as LNHDA and CDR2 as SQIVND (reference sequence). The CDR3 sequence is CASSNLERGYNEQFF. Here the CDR3 DNA reads TGTGCCAGTAGTAACTTAGAGCGGGGTTACAATGAGCAGTTCTTC. The whole variable domain, remainder taken from reference TRBV19 and TRBJ2-1, is DGGITQSPKYLFRKEGQNVTLSCEQNLNHDAMYWYRQDPGQGLRLIYYSQIVNDFQKGDIAEGYSVSREKKESFPLTVTSAQKNPTAFYLCASSNLERGYNEQFFGPGTRLTVL.

In this sample, this clonotype turned up many times. The chain is built from TRBV12-3 or TRBV12-4 and TRBJ2-7; 8 positions agree with TRBD1. CDR3 size: 14 residues. V gave up 5 bases and J gave up 4 bases; unmatched junction bases: 7. The CDR3 region is CASSRGQVGYEQYF. DNA for the CDR3: TGTGCCAGCAGTCGGGGACAGGTCGGGTACGAGCAGTACTTC.

This clonotype was recorded a few times. The rearrangement joins TRBV7-9 to TRBJ2-7; 7 bases fit TRBD2. The germline V gene has CDR1 SEHNR and CDR2 FQNEAQ (reference sequence). Unmatched junction bases numbered 11, after V lost 8 bases and J lost 4 bases. The CDR3 covers 14 residues. CDR3 sequence reads: CASGPTSSPYEQYF. DNA of the CDR3: TGTGCCAGCGGCCCGACTAGCAGCCCGTACGAGCAGTACTTC.